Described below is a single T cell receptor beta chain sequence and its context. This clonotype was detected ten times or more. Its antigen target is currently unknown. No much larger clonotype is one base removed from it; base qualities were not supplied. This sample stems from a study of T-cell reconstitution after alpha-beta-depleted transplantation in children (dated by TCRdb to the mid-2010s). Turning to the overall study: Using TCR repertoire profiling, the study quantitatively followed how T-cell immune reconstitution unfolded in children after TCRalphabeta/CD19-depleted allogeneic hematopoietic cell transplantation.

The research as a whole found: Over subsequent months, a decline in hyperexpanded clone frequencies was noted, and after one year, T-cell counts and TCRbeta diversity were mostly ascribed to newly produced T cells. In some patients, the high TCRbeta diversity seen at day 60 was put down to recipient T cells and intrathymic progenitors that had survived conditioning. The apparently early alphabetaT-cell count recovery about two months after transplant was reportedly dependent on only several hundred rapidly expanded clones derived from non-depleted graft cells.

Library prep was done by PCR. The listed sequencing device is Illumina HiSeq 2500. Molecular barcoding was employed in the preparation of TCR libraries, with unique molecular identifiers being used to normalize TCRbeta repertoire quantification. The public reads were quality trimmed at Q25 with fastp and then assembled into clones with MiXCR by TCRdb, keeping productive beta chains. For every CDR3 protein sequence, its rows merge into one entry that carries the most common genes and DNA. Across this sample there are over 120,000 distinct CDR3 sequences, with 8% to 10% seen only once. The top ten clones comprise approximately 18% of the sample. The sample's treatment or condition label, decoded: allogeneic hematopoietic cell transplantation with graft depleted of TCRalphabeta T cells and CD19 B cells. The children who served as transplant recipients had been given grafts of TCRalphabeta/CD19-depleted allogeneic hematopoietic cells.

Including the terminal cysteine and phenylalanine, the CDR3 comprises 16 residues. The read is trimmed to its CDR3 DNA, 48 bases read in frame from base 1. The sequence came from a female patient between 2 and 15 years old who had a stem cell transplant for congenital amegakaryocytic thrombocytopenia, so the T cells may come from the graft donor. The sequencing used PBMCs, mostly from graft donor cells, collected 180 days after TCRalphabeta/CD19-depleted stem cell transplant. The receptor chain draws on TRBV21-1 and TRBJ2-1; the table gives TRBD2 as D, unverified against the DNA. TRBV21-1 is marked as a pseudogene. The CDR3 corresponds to CASIKDGPMGCNEQFF. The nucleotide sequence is TGTGCCAGCATCAAGGACGGGCCCATGGGATGCAATGAGCAGTTCTTC.